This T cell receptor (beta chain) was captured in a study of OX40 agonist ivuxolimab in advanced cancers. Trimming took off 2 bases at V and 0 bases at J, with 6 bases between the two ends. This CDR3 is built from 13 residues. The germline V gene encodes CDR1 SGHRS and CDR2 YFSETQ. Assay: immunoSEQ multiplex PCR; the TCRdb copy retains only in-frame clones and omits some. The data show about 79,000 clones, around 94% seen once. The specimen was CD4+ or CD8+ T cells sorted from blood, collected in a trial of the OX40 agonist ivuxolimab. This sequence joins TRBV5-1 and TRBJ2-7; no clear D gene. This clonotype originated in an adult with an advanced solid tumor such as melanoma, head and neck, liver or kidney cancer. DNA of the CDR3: TGCGCCAGCAGCTTAGGAGCCTCCTACGAGCAGTACTTC. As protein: CASSLGASYEQYF.